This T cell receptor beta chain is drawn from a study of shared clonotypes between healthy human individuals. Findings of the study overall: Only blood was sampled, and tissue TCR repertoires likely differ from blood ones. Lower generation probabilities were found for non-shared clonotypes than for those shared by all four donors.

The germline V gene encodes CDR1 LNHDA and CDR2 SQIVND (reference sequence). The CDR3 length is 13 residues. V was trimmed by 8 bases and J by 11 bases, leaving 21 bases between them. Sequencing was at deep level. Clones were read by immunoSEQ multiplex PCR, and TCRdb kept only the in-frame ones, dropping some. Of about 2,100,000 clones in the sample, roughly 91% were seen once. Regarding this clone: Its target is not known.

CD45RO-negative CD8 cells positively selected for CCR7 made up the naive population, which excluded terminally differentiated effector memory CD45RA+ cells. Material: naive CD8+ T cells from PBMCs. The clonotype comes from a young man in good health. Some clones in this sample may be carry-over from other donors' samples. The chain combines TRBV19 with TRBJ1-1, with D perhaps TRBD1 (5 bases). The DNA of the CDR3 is TGTGCCAGTCGGGGGAGGTTGGGGATTGACGCTTTCTTT. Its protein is CASRGRLGIDAFF.